This TCR beta chain was recovered during a study of blood T cell repertoires in COVID-19. TCRdb's table, derived via immunoSEQ multiplex PCR, lists solely in-frame clones and lacks some. The sample lists 130,000 to 150,000 clones; over 80% were seen once. The receptor was derived from a man aged 50 to 60 who had recovered from COVID-19. The sample consisted of peripheral blood.

The CDR3 loop is CASSGRDRAYNEQFF. DNA for the CDR3: TGTGCCAGCAGCGGCCGGGACAGGGCATACAATGAGCAGTTCTTC. This chain links TRBV9 with TRBJ2-1; 9 bases are shared with TRBD1. CDR1 and CDR2 from the germline V gene are SGDLS and YYNGEE. V lost 3 bases and J lost 4; bases outside the gene matches: 5. The CDR3 covers 15 residues.